The T cell receptor beta chain described here comes from a study of human CD8 memory T cell subsets. CDR1 and CDR2 from the germline V gene are SGHTA and FQGNSA. CDR3 length equals 15 residues. Researchers made TCR beta libraries via UMI-labeled 5' RACE. Following a re-call of the 5' RACE reads, TCRdb has one entry per CDR3 protein and lacks DNA. The sample totals about 6,500 distinct CDR3 sequences. Early memory CD8+ T cells that were CCR7+ PD-1+ TIGIT+ with exhausted-like traits constituted the TPEX cells. PBMC were obtained from the buffy coats of healthy donors. The authors obtained RNA from duplicate vials, each holding 150,000 sorted CD8+ T cells, for every subset.

Sequenced input: CD8+ T cells from PBMCs. The chain carries TRBV7-2 and TRBJ2-7; TCRdb's D call, TRBD1, is unchecked because there is no DNA. The receptor was derived from a human donor in good health. The CDR3 sequence: CASSLDLRGSYEQYF.